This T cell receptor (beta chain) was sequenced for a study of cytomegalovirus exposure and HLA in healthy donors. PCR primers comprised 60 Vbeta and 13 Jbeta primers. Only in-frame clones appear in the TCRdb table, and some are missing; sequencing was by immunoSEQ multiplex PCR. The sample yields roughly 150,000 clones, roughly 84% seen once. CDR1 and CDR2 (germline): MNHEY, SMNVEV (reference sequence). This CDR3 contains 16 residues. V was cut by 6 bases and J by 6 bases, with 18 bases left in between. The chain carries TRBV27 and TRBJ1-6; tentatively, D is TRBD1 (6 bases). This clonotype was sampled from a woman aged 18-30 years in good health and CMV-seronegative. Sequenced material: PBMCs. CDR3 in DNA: TGTGCCAGCAGGGTCGGGCGGGGGGCTCCTAATTCACCCCTCCACTTT. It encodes CASRVGRGAPNSPLHF.